This entry lists 8 T cell receptor beta chains sequenced from one sample in a study of T cell responses to AZD1222 COVID-19 vaccine. Profiling relied on immunoSEQ multiplex PCR, and the TCRdb table lists in-frame clones only, not all of them. The sample records 170,000 or so clones, approximately 90% being singletons. This sample comprised peripheral blood, obtained on day 0 of AZD1222 vaccination. All receptors come from an adult in good health.

The chain uses TRBV20-1 and TRBJ1-2, with a possible D match to TRBD1 (6 bases). V shed 3 bases and J shed 8 bases, with 22 bases lying between them. Germline V CDR1 and CDR2: DFQATT, SNEGSKA (reference sequence). The CDR3 runs 15 residues. The CDR3 is CSASAPQRGRWGYTF. DNA of the CDR3: TGCAGTGCTAGTGCCCCCCAGCGGGGGCGATGGGGCTACACCTTC.

V is TRBV6-2 or TRBV6-3 and J is TRBJ2-7; weak D call: TRBD1 (7 bases). Trimming left V 5 bases short and J 5 bases short, with 19 bases between. The CDR3 consists of 15 residues. Germline CDR1 and CDR2: MNHEY and SVGEGT. For the CDR3, the DNA is TGTGCCAGCAGTCGCAGGACCAGGGGGGTCCACGAGCAGTACTTC. Translated: CASSRRTRGVHEQYF.

The rearrangement uses TRBV5-1 and TRBJ2-7, with 13 bases matching TRBD2. Germline-derived CDR1 and CDR2 are SGHRS and YFSETQ. The length of the CDR3 is 16 residues. With V trimmed by 4 bases and J by 4 bases, 8 bases remained unmatched. CDR3 in DNA: TGCGCCAGCAGCGCCCCCGGGACTAGCGGGGAATACGAGCAGTACTTC. Residues: CASSAPGTSGEYEQYF.

This chain links TRBV9 with TRBJ2-2, with TRBD1 matching over 8 bases. Losses at the gene ends were 0 bases for V and 9 bases for J; bases not matched to a gene: 4. Germline lookup yields CDR1 SGDLS and CDR2 YYNGEE. CDR3 size: 14 residues. CDR3 sequence (DNA): TGTGCCAGCAGCGTAGTCACAGGGGGTCGGGAGCTGTTTTTT. Translation gives CASSVVTGGRELFF.

DNA for the CDR3: TGTGCCAGTAGTAGAAGGGACACCTACCAGAGAGAGACCCAGTACTTC. Its translation is CASSRRDTYQRETQYF. The chain recombines TRBV19 with TRBJ2-5, with D possibly being TRBD1 (6 bases). In germline, CDR1 is LNHDA, CDR2 SQIVND (reference sequence). Trimming shortened V by 4 bases and J by 4 bases, and 19 bases separated the two germline ends. This CDR3 region has 16 residues.

V usage is TRBV28 and J usage is TRBJ1-4; 7 bases map to TRBD1. From germline, CDR1 is MDHEN and CDR2 SYDVKM. This CDR3 has 16 amino acids. J gave up 7 bases and V 4 bases, and 12 bases lay outside the gene matches. The CDR3 bases are TGTGCCAGCAGTTCAATACAGACAGGGTTGACTGAAAAACTGTTTTTT. It translates to CASSSIQTGLTEKLFF. The variable domain in full, with the rest retrieved from reference TRBV28 and TRBJ1-4, is DVKVTQSSRYLVKRTGEKVFLECVQDMDHENMFWYRQDPGLGLRLIYFSYDVKMKEKGDIPEGYSVSREKKERFSLILESASTNQTSMYLCASSSIQTGLTEKLFFGSGTQLSVL.

This clone was seen once. The V gene is TRBV11-2, the J gene TRBJ1-4; a weak D match, TRBD1 (5 bases). The CDR3 has 15 amino acids. V was cut by 4 bases and J by 7 bases, with 16 bases left in between. Germline assignment: CDR1 SGHAT and CDR2 FQNNGV. CDR3 nucleotides: TGTGCCAGCAGCTCTCCAGGACAATGGATTGAAAAACTGTTTTTT. Amino acid sequence: CASSSPGQWIEKLFF.

The V and J genes are TRBV29-1 and TRBJ1-1; D gene ambiguous. The CDR3 length is 12 residues. Looked up from germline, CDR1 is SQVTM and CDR2 is ANQGSEA. Trimming removed 4 bases from V and 0 bases from J, with 6 bases in between. The CDR3 DNA reads as TGCAGCGTTGCACGGCTGAACACTGAAGCTTTCTTT. This codes for CSVARLNTEAFF.